Each of the 29 T cell receptor beta chains below was sequenced from the same sample in a study of T-cell reconstitution after alpha-beta-depleted transplantation in children. Using unique molecular identifiers, the investigators prepared the TCRbeta library. TCRdb re-called the PCR reads with MiXCR, one entry per CDR3 protein. Of approximately 390,000 distinct CDR3 sequences listed, about a tenth are singletons. This specimen was PBMCs from the stem cell graft donor, taken from the stem cell graft. These receptors were obtained from a human donor who donated a stem cell graft to a child with acute myeloid leukemia.

The sample holds a few counts of this clonotype. V is TRBV12-3 or TRBV12-4 and J is TRBJ2-3; TRBD2 matches at 7 bases. The CDR3 extends over 16 amino acids. J lost 5 bases, V lost 5 bases, and 13 bases had no gene match. The CDR3 DNA reads TGTGCCAGCAGTCCAACCTCTCGGGGGGTAGTAGATACGCAGTATTTT. It is translated as CASSPTSRGVVDTQYF.

This clonotype appeared many times. The CDR3 sequence: CSAAQGAGYYEQYF. The DNA for the CDR3 is TGCAGTGCGGCACAGGGGGCAGGCTACTACGAGCAGTACTTC. The chain recombines TRBV20-1 with TRBJ2-7; 9 bases align to TRBD1. This CDR3 is built from 14 residues. Losses at the gene ends were 6 bases for V and 3 bases for J; bases not matched to a gene: 9. Germline assignment: CDR1 DFQATT and CDR2 SNEGSKA (reference sequence).

Here the CDR3 reads CSASRVALEQFF. The CDR3 DNA sequence: TGCAGTGCCTCCAGGGTGGCTCTTGAGCAGTTCTTC. The gene calls are TRBV20-1 and TRBJ2-1, with D possibly being TRBD1 (5 bases). Trimming removed 6 bases at V and 9 bases at J, with 15 bases between. Germline loops: CDR1 DFQATT, CDR2 SNEGSKA (reference sequence). The CDR3 is 12 amino acids.

In this sample, this clonotype turned up many times. This sequence joins TRBV30 and TRBJ1-5, with D perhaps matching TRBD1 (6 bases). The CDR3 is 13 amino acids. V lost 0 bases and J lost 6, with 9 bases in between. In germline, CDR1 is GTSNPN, CDR2 SVGIG (reference sequence). The CDR3 region is CAWSVQGSQPQHF. CDR3 DNA: TGTGCCTGGAGTGTACAGGGTAGTCAGCCCCAGCATTTT.

This clonotype was counted between two and nine times. The chain links TRBV20-1 to TRBJ2-5, with 10 positions matching TRBD2. This CDR3 has 15 residues. The ends lost 5 bases at V and 7 bases at J; junction bases unmatched: 13. The germline V gene has CDR1 DFQATT and CDR2 SNEGSKA (reference sequence). CDR3 in DNA: TGCAGTGCTCGGGGAGGGCTAGCGGGGGTCGGGACCCAGTACTTC. Residues: CSARGGLAGVGTQYF.

This clonotype came up many times. The V gene is TRBV9, the J gene TRBJ2-1, with 13 nucleotides matching TRBD2. Germline V lookup: CDR1 SGDLS, CDR2 YYNGEE. With 2 bases clipped from V and 5 bases from J, the junction kept 1 base outside the gene matches. The CDR3 loop spans 15 amino acids. This chain's CDR3 is CASSVGTSGNNEQFF. The CDR3 region has the DNA TGTGCCAGCAGCGTGGGGACTAGCGGGAACAATGAGCAGTTCTTC.

The V call is TRBV15, the J call TRBJ2-3, with TRBD2 identical over 12 bases. The J segment lost 3 bases and the V segment lost 0 bases, leaving 19 bases of the junction unmatched. There are 22 residues in the CDR3. CDR1 and CDR2 (germline): LNHNV, YYDKDF (reference sequence). The CDR3 nucleotides read TGTGCCACCAGCAGAGATCAGAGGGATCCTAGCGGGAGGGCCGGAAATACAGATACGCAGTATTTT. It translates to CATSRDQRDPSGRAGNTDTQYF. Filled out from reference TRBV15 and TRBJ2-3, the complete variable domain reads DAMVIQNPRYQVTQFGKPVTLSCSQTLNHNVMYWYQQKSSQAPKLLFHYYDKDFNNEADTPDNFQSRRPNTSFCFLDIRSPGLGDTAMYLCATSRDQRDPSGRAGNTDTQYFGPGTRLTVL.

This clonotype occurred a few times. The V and J genes are TRBV6-5 and TRBJ2-7; 7 positions agree with TRBD1. The junction had 4 bases not matched to a gene; V was cut back by 5 bases and J by 0 bases. In germline, CDR1 is MNHEY, CDR2 SVGAGI. The CDR3 runs 14 residues. The CDR3 is CASSPQGSSYEQYV. DNA of the CDR3: TGTGCCAGCAGTCCACAGGGGAGCTCCTACGAGCAGTACGTC.

This clonotype was detected only a few times. This rearrangement joins TRBV20-1 to TRBJ2-1; TRBD2 matches at 12 bases. This CDR3 is 16 amino acids long. Trimming cost V 6 bases and J 6 bases; bases outside gene matches: 12. CDR1 DFQATT and CDR2 SNEGSKA come from the germline V gene (reference sequence). CDR3 sequence reads: CSALLAGGPKSNEQFF. The CDR3 DNA is TGCAGTGCCCTTCTAGCGGGAGGGCCTAAAAGCAATGAGCAGTTCTTC.

This clonotype was observed at least ten times. The chain recombines TRBV28 with TRBJ2-1, with D possibly TRBD2 on 6 matching bases. This CDR3 has 14 amino acids. The V end was cut by 2 bases, the J end by 5 bases, with 10 bases between. Germline CDR1 reads MDHEN; CDR2 reads SYDVKM. CDR3 in DNA: TGTGCCAGCAGTTTAGTCGGGGGAGACAATGAGCAGTTCTTC. Amino acid sequence: CASSLVGGDNEQFF.

This clonotype appeared many times. The gene calls are TRBV12-3 or TRBV12-4 and TRBJ2-2; D gene unclear. Trimming took 7 bases from V and 1 from J, leaving 10 bases between them. The CDR3 runs 14 residues. The CDR3 is CASKPVLNTGELFF. In DNA form, the CDR3 reads TGTGCCAGCAAACCGGTCCTGAACACCGGGGAGCTGTTTTTT.

There are a few counts of this clonotype. The chain couples TRBV30 to TRBJ1-1; TRBD1 matches at 7 bases. Germline V gene sequence: CDR1 GTSNPN, CDR2 SVGIG (reference sequence). This CDR3 is built from 13 residues. J was trimmed by 5 bases and V by 4 bases; bases with no gene match: 7. In DNA, the CDR3 is TGTGCCTGGACCTCAGGGGGAGGGACTGAAGCTTTCTTT. Translation: CAWTSGGGTEAFF. The whole variable domain, remainder taken from reference TRBV30 and TRBJ1-1, is SQTIHQWPATLVQPVGSPLSLECTVEGTSNPNLYWYRQAAGRGLQLLFYSVGIGQISSEVPQNLSASRPQDRQFILSSKKLLLSDSGFYLCAWTSGGGTEAFFGQGTRLTVV.

The V and J genes are TRBV7-2 and TRBJ2-1, with a tentative D call TRBD1 (5 bases). The germline CDR1 and CDR2 sequences are SGHTA and FQGNSA. The CDR3 loop spans 13 amino acids. Trimming took off 1 base at V and 10 bases at J, with 11 bases between the two ends. The CDR3 DNA reads TGTGCCAGCAGCTTAGAGGTGGGGCTCGAGCAGTTCTTC. Translation: CASSLEVGLEQFF.

This clonotype was detected many times. CDR3 DNA: TGTGCCAGCAGTCGGACAGGGGAAGTCGAGCAGTACGTC. Its protein is CASSRTGEVEQYV. The rearrangement links TRBV6-5 to TRBJ2-7; 9 bases align to TRBD1. Germline CDR1 MNHEY, CDR2 SVGAGI. The CDR3 extends over 13 amino acids. The ends lost 5 bases at V and 6 bases at J; junction bases unmatched: 5.

This clonotype has only a few counts. The J gene is TRBJ2-3, the V gene TRBV5-1, with D perhaps matching TRBD1 or TRBD2 (6 bases each). Trimming removed 0 bases at V and 6 bases at J, with 11 bases between. CDR3 length: 14 amino acids. Germline V gene data show CDR1 as SGHRS and CDR2 as YFSETQ. CDR3: CASSLEGGVDTQYF. The DNA for the CDR3 is TGCGCCAGCAGCTTGGAGGGGGGCGTTGATACGCAGTATTTT.

This clonotype was picked up a small number of times. V gene TRBV29-1 combines with J gene TRBJ1-1; D remains unclear. The germline V gene has CDR1 SQVTM and CDR2 ANQGSEA. The germline V and J ends were trimmed by 1 base and 2 bases, with 11 bases remaining between them. This CDR3 comprises 14 residues. CDR3 sequence reads: CSVEGAGINTEAFF. The CDR3 nucleotides read TGCAGCGTTGAAGGGGCCGGAATCAACACTGAAGCTTTCTTT.

The sample holds many counts of this clonotype. This rearrangement joins TRBV20-1 to TRBJ1-6; D is ambiguous. This CDR3 comprises 16 residues. The germline V gene encodes CDR1 DFQATT and CDR2 SNEGSKA (reference sequence). Trimming shortened V by 0 bases and J by 6 bases, and 15 bases separated the two germline ends. CDR3 DNA: TGCAGTGCTAGAGATGTCGCTCGGACGGGTAATTCACCCCTCCACTTT. This codes for CSARDVARTGNSPLHF.

This clonotype was seen at least ten times. This chain connects TRBV27 to TRBJ1-5, with D unresolved. V lost 3 bases and J 4 bases, leaving 4 bases between the germline ends. The CDR3 sequence is 12 residues long. The germline V gene encodes CDR1 MNHEY and CDR2 SMNVEV (reference sequence). As DNA, the CDR3 is TGTGCCAGCAGTTTCTTAAATCAGCCCCAGCATTTT. Its protein is CASSFLNQPQHF.

This clonotype was seen ten or more times. The genes are TRBV3-1 and TRBJ2-5; the match to TRBD1 covers 7 bases. Germline CDR1 LGHDT, CDR2 YNNKEL (reference sequence). The CDR3 runs to 14 residues. The V gene end was trimmed by 5 bases and the J gene end by 3 bases; junction bases not matched to a gene: 6. The CDR3 nucleotides read TGTGCCAGCAGCTTGGGACAGCTTAAAGAGACCCAGTACTTC. Its protein product is CASSLGQLKETQYF.

The chain links TRBV15 to TRBJ2-4, with D possibly matching TRBD1 (5 bases). CDR1 and CDR2 from the germline V gene are LNHNV and YYDKDF (reference sequence). V lost 4 bases and J 0 bases, leaving 16 bases between the germline ends. The CDR3 length is 17 residues. The CDR3 is CATSIMTESLAKNIQYF. CDR3 DNA sequence: TGTGCCACCAGCATAATGACAGAGAGCCTAGCCAAAAACATTCAGTACTTC.

A few counts support this clonotype. The chain uses TRBV5-1 and TRBJ2-7; D remains ambiguous. Per the germline V gene, CDR1 is SGHRS and CDR2 is YFSETQ. CDR3 size: 14 residues. Trimming removed 2 bases at V and 2 bases at J, with 11 bases between. CDR3 nucleotides: TGCGCCAGCAGCTTCAGAGACACCACCTACGAGCAGTACTTC. Protein: CASSFRDTTYEQYF.

Concerning this clonotype: The germline gene is not matched at one end of the junction; a read error may be the cause. This rearrangement joins TRBV20-1 to TRBJ1-4, with 7 bases fitting TRBD1. The CDR3 runs 16 residues. Germline-derived CDR1 and CDR2 are DFQATT and SNEGSKA (reference sequence). The CDR3 nucleotides read TGCGGTGCTAGGACCGGGACAGAAACAACTAATGAAAAACTGTTTTTT. Encoded protein: CGARTGTETTNEKLFF.

This clonotype was picked up a small number of times. This rearrangement joins TRBV5-1 to TRBJ2-7, with D hard to call. CDR3 length: 13 residues. Germline V gives CDR1 SGHRS, CDR2 YFSETQ. The ends were cut back, 7 bases at V and 7 bases at J, with 18 bases in the middle. CDR3 bases: TGCGCCAGCTCCCCCGAACCCTTGGGAGAGCAGTACGTC. It is translated as CASSPEPLGEQYV.

This clonotype has just a few counts. CDR3 residues: CASSLRTVSTDTQYF. CDR3 nucleotides: TGCGCCAGCAGCCTCAGGACGGTTAGCACAGATACGCAGTATTTT. The chain couples TRBV5-1 to TRBJ2-3; D uncertain. Per the germline V gene, CDR1 is SGHRS and CDR2 is YFSETQ. This CDR3 has 15 amino acids. V was pared by 4 bases and J by 0 bases, with 12 bases between.

This clonotype was recorded a few times. The chain joins TRBV19 to TRBJ1-5; 7 nucleotides line up with TRBD1. Per the germline V gene, CDR1 is LNHDA and CDR2 is SQIVND (reference sequence). J was trimmed by 3 bases and V by 7 bases; bases with no gene match: 6. The CDR3 totals 14 residues. In nucleotides, the CDR3 is TGTGCCAGTACCCTACAGGGGCTCAATCAGCCCCAGCATTTT. The encoded protein is CASTLQGLNQPQHF.

V is TRBV20-1 and J is TRBJ1-5; TRBD1 aligns across 8 bases. Germline CDR1 is DFQATT and CDR2 is SNEGSKA (reference sequence). After removal of 6 bases from V and 2 bases from J, the junction contained 9 bases not matched to a gene. This CDR3 comprises 15 residues. DNA of the CDR3: TGCAGTGCCATCAGGACAGGGTGGGGCAATCAGCCCCAGCATTTT. Translating gives CSAIRTGWGNQPQHF.

This chain uses TRBV5-1 with TRBJ2-1, with 8 bases lining up with TRBD2. The V segment lost 2 bases and the J segment 0 bases; nucleotides outside the gene matches: 7. CDR1 and CDR2 from the germline V gene are SGHRS and YFSETQ. This CDR3 has 17 amino acids. The CDR3 DNA is TGCGCCAGCAGCTTACATAGCGGGGCGAGCTCCTACAATGAGCAGTTCTTC. Translating gives CASSLHSGASSYNEQFF.

This clonotype has only a few counts. The chain joins TRBV7-8 to TRBJ2-2; 7 bases line up with TRBD1. CDR1 and CDR2 (germline): SGHVS, FQNEAQ. The CDR3 totals 15 residues. Trimming removed 4 bases from V and 12 bases from J; junction bases left unmatched: 14. CDR3 in amino acids: CASSSYGQATGKLFF. Written as DNA, the CDR3 is TGTGCCAGCAGCTCCTACGGACAGGCCACGGGGAAGCTGTTTTTT.

In this sample, this clonotype turned up many times. The germline gene is not matched at one end of the junction; a read error may be the cause. CDR3 amino acids: CRASGSTDTQYF. As DNA, the CDR3 is TGCAGGGCTAGCGGAAGCACAGATACGCAGTATTTT. The chain links TRBV20-1 to TRBJ2-3, with TRBD2 matching 7 bases. This CDR3 contains 12 residues. Germline V CDR1 and CDR2: DFQATT, SNEGSKA (reference sequence).